One and the same sample provided the 25 T cell receptor beta chains below, sequenced in a study of regulatory T cells in long-lasting Graves disease. Arm-PCR of CDR3 regions and iRepertoire HTBI primers were the basis on which TCR beta libraries were built. TCRdb reanalysed the multiplex PCR reads using MiXCR and keeps one entry per CDR3 protein. The sample records 430,000 or so distinct CDR3 sequences, around 20% being singletons. As to time point: persistent/refractory GD, antithyroid drugs over 5 years with positive TRAb. Following extraction of RNA from PBMCs, that RNA was used to make the TCR library. The sequences come from peripheral blood mononuclear cells (PBMCs), collected when the disease was refractory, from a patient treated with antithyroid drugs. These receptors were collected from a female donor with Graves disease.

This clonotype was observed many times. This chain connects TRBV3-1 to TRBJ1-2, with D tentatively TRBD1 (6 bases). This CDR3 has 16 residues. CDR1 and CDR2 from the germline V gene are LGHDT and YNNKEL (reference sequence). V lost 2 bases and J 7 bases, leaving 20 bases between the germline ends. The CDR3: CASSQFLAQGSGGYTF. Written as DNA, the CDR3 is TGTGCCAGCAGCCAATTCCTGGCTCAGGGGAGCGGTGGCTACACCTTC.

There are many counts of this clonotype. DNA of the CDR3: TGTGCCACCAGCTTAGCGGTCTACGAGCAGTACTTC. The encoded protein is CATSLAVYEQYF. The chain employs TRBV28 and TRBJ2-7; tentatively, D is TRBD2 (6 bases). CDR3 length: 12 amino acids. The germline V gene encodes CDR1 MDHEN and CDR2 SYDVKM. V was pared by 10 bases and J by 3 bases, with 13 bases between.

The table lists this clonotype with many counts. This chain joins TRBV7-2 and TRBJ2-7; TRBD1 agrees at 12 bases. In germline, CDR1 is SGHTA, CDR2 FQGNSA. J was trimmed by 1 base and V by 6 bases; bases with no gene match: 4. The CDR3 has 15 amino acids. CDR3 in amino acids: CASRLGQGASYEQYF. The CDR3 DNA reads as TGTGCCAGCAGGTTGGGACAGGGGGCGTCCTACGAGCAGTACTTC. Complete variable domain (other parts from reference TRBV7-2 and TRBJ2-7): GAGVSQSPSNKVTEKGKDVELRCDPISGHTALYWYRQSLGQGLEFLIYFQGNSAPDKSGLPSDRFSAERTGGSVSTLTIQRTQQEDSAVYLCASRLGQGASYEQYFGPGTRLTVT.

This clonotype was seen only a few times. V is TRBV5-1 and J is TRBJ2-7; the D gene is possibly TRBD1 (6 bases). Trimming removed 0 bases at V and 3 bases at J, with 19 bases between. Germline CDR1 reads SGHRS; CDR2 reads YFSETQ. The CDR3 extends over 17 amino acids. This chain's CDR3 is CASSLVDPGVTYYEQYF. As DNA, the CDR3 is TGCGCCAGCAGCTTGGTAGACCCAGGGGTAACTTACTACGAGCAGTACTTC.

On this clonotype itself: A far larger clone is one nucleotide away, so this likely arose from a read error. This sequence joins TRBV27 and TRBJ2-7; 12 positions agree with TRBD2. V dropped 2 bases and J dropped 5; count of bases not matched to a gene: 4. Looked up from germline, CDR1 is MNHEY and CDR2 is SMNVEV (reference sequence). The CDR3 is 15 amino acids. CDR3: CASSLPTSGRNEQYF. CDR3 nucleotides: TGTGCCAGCAGTTTACCAACTAGCGGGAGGAACGAGCAGTACTTC.

This clonotype came up many times. The V and J genes are TRBV28 and TRBJ2-7, with a tentative D call TRBD1 (6 bases). CDR1 and CDR2 from the germline V gene are MDHEN and SYDVKM. This CDR3 has 16 residues. V lost 5 bases and J lost 2, with 19 bases in between. The CDR3 region is CASSPLTGPRTYEQYF. In DNA form, the CDR3 reads TGTGCCAGCAGTCCACTGACAGGCCCGCGCACCTACGAGCAGTACTTC.

The chain is built from TRBV5-1 and TRBJ2-7, with 9 bases aligning to TRBD1. V was pared by 3 bases and J by 0 bases, with 10 bases of the junction left unmatched. CDR1 is SGHRS and CDR2 is YFSETQ in the germline V gene. The CDR3 length is 17 residues. Here the CDR3 reads CASSSRKQGAYSYEQYF. DNA for the CDR3: TGCGCCAGCAGCTCAAGAAAACAGGGGGCGTACTCCTACGAGCAGTACTTC.

The table lists this clonotype with a few counts. The chain carries TRBV30 and TRBJ1-6; 7 bases line up with TRBD1. This CDR3 region has 16 residues. J gave up 13 bases and V 0 bases, and 15 bases lay outside the gene matches. Germline V lookup: CDR1 GTSNPN, CDR2 SVGIG (reference sequence). CDR3 in amino acids: CAWSVGTVISLAPLHF. Written as DNA, the CDR3 is TGTGCCTGGAGTGTCGGGACAGTCATCTCCCTGGCGCCCCTCCACTTT.

This clonotype showed up many times. The chain recombines TRBV7-9 with TRBJ2-5; tentative D call: TRBD2 (6 bases). Per germline, CDR1 SEHNR and CDR2 FQNEAQ (reference sequence). CDR3 length equals 13 residues. V was cut by 4 bases and J by 5 bases, with 11 bases left in between. The DNA for the CDR3 is TGTGCCAGCAGCTCGGGACTTCGGGAGACCCAGTACTTC. Protein sequence: CASSSGLRETQYF. The complete variable domain, with remaining parts taken from reference TRBV7-9 and TRBJ2-5, reads DTGVSQNPRHKITKRGQNVTFRCDPISEHNRLYWYRQTLGQGPEFLTYFQNEAQLEKSRLLSDRFSAERPKGSFSTLEIQRTEQGDSAMYLCASSSGLRETQYFGPGTRLLVL.

This clonotype was observed many times. The chain carries TRBV6-1 and TRBJ1-2; 9 nucleotides match TRBD1. This CDR3 is 13 amino acids long. CDR1 is MNHNS, CDR2 SASEGT, per germline. The V gene end was trimmed by 9 bases and the J gene end by 4 bases; junction bases not matched to a gene: 6. CDR3: CASGTGRIYGYTF. The CDR3 bases are TGTGCCAGTGGGACAGGGAGAATCTATGGCTACACCTTC.

This clonotype has a handful of counts. This chain connects TRBV5-1 to TRBJ2-2, with D unresolved. Germline V gene data show CDR1 as SGHRS and CDR2 as YFSETQ. The CDR3 totals 15 residues. Trimming cost V 4 bases and J 0 bases, with 10 bases left between them. The CDR3 sequence: CASSGSGPNTGELFF. CDR3 DNA sequence: TGCGCCAGCAGCGGATCCGGGCCGAACACCGGGGAGCTGTTTTTT. Based on the CDR3 plus reference TRBV5-1 and TRBJ2-2, the full variable domain is KAGVTQTPRYLIKTRGQQVTLSCSPISGHRSVSWYQQTPGQGLQFLFEYFSETQRNKGNFPGRFSGRQFSNSRSEMNVSTLELGDSALYLCASSGSGPNTGELFFGEGSRLTVL.

Comment on this clonotype: This may stem from a read error, because a much larger clone lies one nucleotide away. The V and J genes are TRBV6-2 or TRBV6-3 and TRBJ2-7; 7 nucleotides line up with TRBD1. Germline CDR1 and CDR2: MNHEY and SVGEGT. This CDR3 is built from 14 residues. CDR3 in DNA: TGTGCCATCAGTGGACCGGGACAGACCTACGAGCAGTACTTC. This sequence encodes CAISGPGQTYEQYF.

This clonotype was detected only a few times. This chain connects TRBV5-4 to TRBJ2-7; D gene uncertain. Between the trimmed V and J ends, which lost 0 bases and 5 bases, there was a span of 15 bases. Germline V lookup: CDR1 SGHNT, CDR2 YYREEE (reference sequence). The CDR3 loop spans 15 amino acids. DNA for the CDR3: TGTGCCAGCAGCTTGGCCTACGCGACGAGCCACGAGCAGTACTTC. It is translated as CASSLAYATSHEQYF.

This clonotype was counted many times. The CDR3 DNA sequence: TGCAGCGTACTAGCGGGGGATAGCATTCAGTACTTC. The encoded protein is CSVLAGDSIQYF. The V gene is TRBV29-1, the J gene TRBJ2-4; 11 bases line up with TRBD2. With V trimmed by 6 bases and J by 9 bases, 4 bases remained unmatched. This CDR3 contains 12 residues. Germline-derived CDR1 and CDR2 are SQVTM and ANQGSEA.

This clonotype was seen repeatedly, ten times or more. The chain has TRBV3-1 and TRBJ2-5; D may be TRBD1 (5 bases). V shed 5 bases and J shed 5 bases, with 12 bases lying between them. This CDR3 has 13 amino acids. CDR1 is LGHDT and CDR2 is YNNKEL in the germline V gene (reference sequence). CDR3 region: CASSNQGRETQYF. The CDR3 nucleotides are TGTGCCAGCAGCAATCAGGGTCGGGAGACCCAGTACTTC.

Comments on this clonotype: This likely came from a read error, as a far larger clone is one base away. The J gene is TRBJ2-1, the V gene TRBV12-3 or TRBV12-4; possible D gene TRBD1, 6 bases. The J call is doubtful: the DNA matches TRBJ2-5 better. This CDR3 region has 16 residues. CDR3 protein: CASSSTPRGIEGTQYF. For the CDR3, the DNA is TGTGCCAGCAGTTCCACCCCCAGGGGAATCGAAGGGACCCAGTACTTC.

The CDR3 coding sequence is TGTGCCAGCACCTCTGTAGGTCGGACCGGGGAGCTGTTTTTT. Translated, it gives CASTSVGRTGELFF. The rearrangement uses TRBV11-2 and TRBJ2-2, with D hard to call. CDR3 size: 14 residues. Deletions cut 7 bases from V and 5 bases from J, with 14 bases between. The germline gives CDR1 SGHAT, CDR2 FQNNGV.

This clonotype was detected only once. The CDR3 DNA reads as TGCGCCAGCAGCCAAGTAGGAACAGGCCCTTACACCTTC. It translates to CASSQVGTGPYTF. This chain uses TRBV4-1 with TRBJ1-2; a possible D gene is TRBD1 (5 bases). The germline CDR1 and CDR2 sequences are MGHRA and YSYEKL. Trimming pared 1 base from V and 11 bases from J, leaving 14 bases between. This CDR3 is 13 amino acids long.

The sample holds one count of this clonotype. A clone one base away is much larger, so this may be a read error. The rearrangement links TRBV7-3 to TRBJ2-2; TRBD2 might be the D (5 bases). This CDR3 comprises 14 residues. The V gene's germline CDR1 is SGHTA and CDR2 FQGTGA. The CDR3 DNA reads as TGTGCCGGCAGCAAGCGGAGCAACACCGGGGAGCTGTTTTTT. Its protein is CAGSKRSNTGELFF.

In its sample, this clonotype was seen many times. The rearrangement links TRBV2 to TRBJ2-7, with TRBD1 as a possible D gene (5 bases). Germline V CDR1 and CDR2: SNHLY, FYNNEI. The ends were cut back, 6 bases at V and 0 bases at J, with 12 bases in the middle. CDR3 length: 14 residues. In DNA form, the CDR3 reads TGTGCCAGCAGACTAACAGGTAGCTCCTACGAGCAGTACTTC. It is translated as CASRLTGSSYEQYF.

This clonotype was seen at least ten times. The rearrangement uses TRBV3-1 and TRBJ2-5; a weak D match, TRBD1 (6 bases). V was cut by 4 bases and J by 2 bases, with 14 bases left in between. The CDR3 has 15 amino acids. CDR1 and CDR2 (germline): LGHDT, YNNKEL (reference sequence). CDR3 residues: CASSPTRTAQETQYF. CDR3 coding DNA: TGTGCCAGCAGCCCAACCCGGACAGCGCAAGAGACCCAGTACTTC.

The table lists this clonotype with a few counts. The rearrangement joins TRBV6-7 to TRBJ2-7, with D maybe TRBD1 (6 bases). TRBV6-7 is known as an ORF, though its function is uncertain. Between the trimmed V and J ends, which lost 5 bases and 2 bases, there was a span of 13 bases. The CDR3 loop spans 14 amino acids. CDR3 residues: CASSPGQPAYEQYF. Written as DNA, the CDR3 is TGTGCCAGCAGTCCAGGACAGCCCGCCTACGAGCAGTACTTC.

This clonotype has a count of ten or more. The V and J genes are TRBV3-1 and TRBJ1-4; 7 nucleotides agree with TRBD1. V lost 6 bases and J lost 8; bases outside the gene matches: 6. From germline, CDR1 is LGHDT and CDR2 YNNKEL (reference sequence). This CDR3 comprises 13 residues. For the CDR3, the DNA is TGTGCCAGCAGTCTGGGACAGCCCGAAAAACTGTTTTTT. The encoded protein is CASSLGQPEKLFF.

This CDR3 is CASVTSSGSDTQYF. Written as DNA, the CDR3 is TGTGCCAGCGTTACGTCTAGCGGGAGTGATACGCAGTATTTT. The J gene is TRBJ2-3, the V gene TRBV7-9; 10 bases line up with TRBD2. Germline V gene lookup returns CDR1 SEHNR and CDR2 FQNEAQ (reference sequence). V trimming: 8 bases; J trimming: 6 bases; junction bases outside the gene matches: 8. The CDR3 contains 14 residues. Full variable domain (rest looked up from reference TRBV7-9 and TRBJ2-3): DTGVSQNPRHKITKRGQNVTFRCDPISEHNRLYWYRQTLGQGPEFLTYFQNEAQLEKSRLLSDRFSAERPKGSFSTLEIQRTEQGDSAMYLCASVTSSGSDTQYFGPGTRLTVL.

This clonotype was recorded at least ten times. The chain has TRBV29-1 and TRBJ2-5; 8 bases map to TRBD2. The CDR3 runs 12 residues. Germline V gene data show CDR1 as SQVTM and CDR2 as ANQGSEA. J gave up 3 bases and V 6 bases, and 3 bases lay outside the gene matches. The CDR3 bases are TGCAGCGTGAGTAGCGGGGAAGAGACCCAGTACTTC. It encodes CSVSSGEETQYF. Filled out from reference TRBV29-1 and TRBJ2-5, the complete variable domain reads SAVISQKPSRDICQRGTSLTIQCQVDSQVTMMFWYRQQPGQSLTLIATANQGSEATYESGFVIDKFPISRPNLTFSTLTVSNMSPEDSSIYLCSVSSGEETQYFGPGTRLLVL.